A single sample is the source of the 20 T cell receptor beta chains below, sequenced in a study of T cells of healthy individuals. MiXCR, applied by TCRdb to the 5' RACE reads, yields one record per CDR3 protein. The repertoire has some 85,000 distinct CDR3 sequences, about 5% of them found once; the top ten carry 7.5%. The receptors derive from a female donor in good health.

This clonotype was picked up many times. The CDR3 reads CASSSIQGLAKNIQYF. CDR3 in DNA: TGTGCCAGCAGCTCCATACAGGGTTTGGCCAAAAACATTCAGTACTTC. The rearrangement links TRBV7-2 to TRBJ2-4, with a weak D call TRBD1 (6 bases). The CDR3 is 16 amino acids. V lost 4 bases to trimming and J lost 1 base, with 14 bases between them. Germline CDR1 and CDR2: SGHTA and FQGNSA.

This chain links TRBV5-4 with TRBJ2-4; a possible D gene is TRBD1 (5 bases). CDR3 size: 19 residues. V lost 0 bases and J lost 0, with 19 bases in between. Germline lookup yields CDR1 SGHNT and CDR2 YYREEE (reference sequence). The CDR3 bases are TGTGCCAGCAGCTTGGACTCGGACAAGCCTACCGGAGCCAAAAACATTCAGTACTTC. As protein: CASSLDSDKPTGAKNIQYF.

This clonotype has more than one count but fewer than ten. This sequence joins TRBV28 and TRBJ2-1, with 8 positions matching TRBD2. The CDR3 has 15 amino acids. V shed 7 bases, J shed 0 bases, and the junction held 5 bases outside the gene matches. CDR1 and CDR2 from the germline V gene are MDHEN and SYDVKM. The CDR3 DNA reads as TGTGCCAGCACAAGGAGCGGGAGCTCCTACAATGAGCAGTTCTTC. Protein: CASTRSGSSYNEQFF.

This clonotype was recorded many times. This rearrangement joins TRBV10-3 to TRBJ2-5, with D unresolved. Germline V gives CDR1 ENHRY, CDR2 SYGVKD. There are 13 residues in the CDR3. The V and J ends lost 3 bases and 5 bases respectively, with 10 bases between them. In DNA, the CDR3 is TGTGCCATCAGTGAAAACACGGCGGAGACCCAGTACTTC. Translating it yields CAISENTAETQYF.

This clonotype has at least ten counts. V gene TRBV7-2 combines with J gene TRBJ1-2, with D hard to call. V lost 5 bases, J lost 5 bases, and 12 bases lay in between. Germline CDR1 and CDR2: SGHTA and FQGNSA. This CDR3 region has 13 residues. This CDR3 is CASSQWRDYGYTF. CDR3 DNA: TGTGCCAGCAGCCAATGGAGGGATTATGGCTACACCTTC.

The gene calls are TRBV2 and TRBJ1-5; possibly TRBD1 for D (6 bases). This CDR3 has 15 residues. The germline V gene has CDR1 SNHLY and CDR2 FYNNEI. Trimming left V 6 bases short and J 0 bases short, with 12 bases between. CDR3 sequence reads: CASRDHRDSNQPQHF. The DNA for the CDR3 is TGTGCCAGCAGAGACCACAGGGATAGCAATCAGCCCCAGCATTTT.

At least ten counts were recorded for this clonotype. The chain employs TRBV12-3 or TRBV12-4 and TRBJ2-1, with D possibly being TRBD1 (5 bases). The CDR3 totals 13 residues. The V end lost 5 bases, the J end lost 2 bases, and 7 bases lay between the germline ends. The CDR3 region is CASSEGAYNEQFF. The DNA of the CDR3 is TGTGCCAGCAGTGAAGGGGCCTACAATGAGCAGTTCTTC.

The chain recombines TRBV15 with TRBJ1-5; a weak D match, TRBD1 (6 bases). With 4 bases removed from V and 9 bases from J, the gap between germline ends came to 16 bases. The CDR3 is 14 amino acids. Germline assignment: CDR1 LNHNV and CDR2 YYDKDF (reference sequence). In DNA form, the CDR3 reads TGTGCCACCAGCACCCGGGACACAGGACGGCCCCAGCATTTT. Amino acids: CATSTRDTGRPQHF.

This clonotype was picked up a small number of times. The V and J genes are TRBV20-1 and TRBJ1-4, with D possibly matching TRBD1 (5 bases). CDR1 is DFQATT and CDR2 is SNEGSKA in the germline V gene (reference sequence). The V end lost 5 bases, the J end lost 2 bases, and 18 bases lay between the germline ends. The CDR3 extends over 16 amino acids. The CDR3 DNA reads TGCAGTGCTGGCAGGGACTCCCGGGGGACTAATGAAAAACTGTTTTTT. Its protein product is CSAGRDSRGTNEKLFF.

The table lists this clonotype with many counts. The DNA for the CDR3 is TGTGCCAGCAGCTTATATATATCCGGGGAGCTGTTTTTT. This translates into CASSLYISGELFF. The J gene is TRBJ2-2, the V gene TRBV11-2; D is uncertain. Trimming stripped 2 bases from V and 6 bases from J, with 7 bases between. Germline-derived CDR1 and CDR2 are SGHAT and FQNNGV. The CDR3 is 13 residues long. The full variable domain, in which reference TRBV11-2 and TRBJ2-2 provide the parts outside the CDR3, is EAGVAQSPRYKIIEKRQSVAFWCNPISGHATLYWYQQILGQGPKLLIQFQNNGVVDDSQLPKDRFSAERLKGVDSTLKIQPAKLEDSAVYLCASSLYISGELFFGEGSRLTVL.

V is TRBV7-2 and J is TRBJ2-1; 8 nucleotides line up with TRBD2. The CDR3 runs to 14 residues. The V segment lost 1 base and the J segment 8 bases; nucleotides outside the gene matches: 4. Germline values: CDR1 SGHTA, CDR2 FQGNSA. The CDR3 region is CASSLVREGYEQFF. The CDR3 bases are TGTGCCAGCAGCTTAGTCCGGGAGGGGTATGAGCAGTTCTTC.

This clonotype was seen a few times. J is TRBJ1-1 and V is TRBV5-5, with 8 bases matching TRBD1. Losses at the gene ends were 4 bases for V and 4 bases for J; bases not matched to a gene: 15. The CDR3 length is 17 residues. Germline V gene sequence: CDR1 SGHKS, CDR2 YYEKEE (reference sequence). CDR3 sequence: CASSQIDRGPLVTEAFF. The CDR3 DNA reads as TGTGCCAGCAGCCAGATCGACAGGGGACCTTTAGTCACTGAAGCTTTCTTT.

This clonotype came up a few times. The CDR3 here is CASSEGGTSTDTQYF. CDR3 bases: TGTGCCAGCAGTGAAGGCGGAACCAGCACAGATACGCAGTATTTT. The chain has TRBV2 and TRBJ2-3; D is undetermined. The CDR3 has 15 residues. CDR1 and CDR2 (germline): SNHLY, FYNNEI. Deletions cut 1 base from V and 0 bases from J, with 8 bases between.

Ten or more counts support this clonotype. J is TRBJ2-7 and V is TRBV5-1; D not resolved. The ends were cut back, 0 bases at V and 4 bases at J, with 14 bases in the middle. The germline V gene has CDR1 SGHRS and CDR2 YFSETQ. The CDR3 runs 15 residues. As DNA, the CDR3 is TGCGCCAGCAGCTTGGGGGCCTCCCGCCCTTACGAGCAGTACTTC. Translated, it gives CASSLGASRPYEQYF.

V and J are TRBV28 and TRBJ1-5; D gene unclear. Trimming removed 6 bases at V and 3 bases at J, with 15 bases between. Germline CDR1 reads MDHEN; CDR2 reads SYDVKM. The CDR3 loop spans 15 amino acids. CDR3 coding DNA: TGTGCCAGCAGATCCCCGACCAGCCCCAATCAGCCCCAGCATTTT. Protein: CASRSPTSPNQPQHF.

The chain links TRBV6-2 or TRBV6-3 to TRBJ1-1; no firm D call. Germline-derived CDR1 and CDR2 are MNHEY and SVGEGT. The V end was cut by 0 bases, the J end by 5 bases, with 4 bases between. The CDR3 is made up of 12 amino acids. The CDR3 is CASSYSETEAFF. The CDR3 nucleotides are TGTGCCAGCAGTTACTCGGAAACTGAAGCTTTCTTT.

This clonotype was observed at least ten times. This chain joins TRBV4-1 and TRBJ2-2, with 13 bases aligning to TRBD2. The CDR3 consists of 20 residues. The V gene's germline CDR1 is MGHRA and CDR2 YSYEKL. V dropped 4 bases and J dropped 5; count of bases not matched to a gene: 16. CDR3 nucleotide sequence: TGCGCCAGCAGCCTGAAGTGGTCCGGGACTAGCGGGACCGGAACCGGGGAGCTGTTTTTT. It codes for CASSLKWSGTSGTGTGELFF.

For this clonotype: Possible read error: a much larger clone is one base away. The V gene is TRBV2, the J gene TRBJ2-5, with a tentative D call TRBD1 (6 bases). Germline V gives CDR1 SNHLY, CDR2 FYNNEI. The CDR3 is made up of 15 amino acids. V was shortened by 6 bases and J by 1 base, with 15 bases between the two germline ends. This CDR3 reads CASRGTGTTQETQYF. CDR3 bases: TGTGCCAGCAGGGGAACCGGGACAACCCAAGAGACCCAGTACTTC. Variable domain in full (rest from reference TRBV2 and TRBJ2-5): EPEVTQTPSHQVTQMGQEVILRCVPISNHLYFYWYRQILGQKVEFLVSFYNNEISEKSEIFDDQFSVERPDGSNFTLKIRSTKLEDSAMYFCASRGTGTTQETQYFGPGTRLLVL.

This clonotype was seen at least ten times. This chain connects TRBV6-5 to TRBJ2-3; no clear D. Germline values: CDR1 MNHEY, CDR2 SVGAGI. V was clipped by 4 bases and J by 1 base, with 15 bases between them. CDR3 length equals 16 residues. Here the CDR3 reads CASSFGSDLGTDTQYF. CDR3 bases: TGTGCCAGCAGTTTCGGCAGTGACTTAGGCACAGATACGCAGTATTTT.

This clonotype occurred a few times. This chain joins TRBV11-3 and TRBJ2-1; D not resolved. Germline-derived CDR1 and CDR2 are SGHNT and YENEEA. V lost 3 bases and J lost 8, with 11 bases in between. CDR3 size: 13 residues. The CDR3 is CASSFGVGDEQFF. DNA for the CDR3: TGTGCCAGCAGCTTTGGGGTTGGGGATGAGCAGTTCTTC.